This TCR beta chain was retrieved from a study of blood T cells in healthy people across ages. Per-sample yields of isolated PBMCs were at least 6 million. Extracted total RNA amounted to at least 6 micrograms for each sample. The CDR3 contains 14 residues. Germline V gives CDR1 LGHNA, CDR2 YNFKEQ. The V gene lost 5 bases and the J gene lost 2 bases, with 12 bases spanning the gap. The second PCR ran 7 to 11 cycles with a sample-barcoded 5' primer and J-beta primers. TCRdb re-analysed the 5' RACE reads in MiXCR, keeping a single row per CDR3 protein. The sample carries 1.8 million or so distinct CDR3 sequences, roughly two fifths recorded once. Study findings and constraints: Donors of long life had a larger count of naive CD4+ cells and greater diversity than aged donors.

To note about this clonotype: The antigen is undetermined.

Input material: blood. V and J are TRBV4-2 and TRBJ1-1; no reliable D call. The receptor's source is a human donor in good health. In DNA, the CDR3 is TGTGCCAGCAGCTACGAGGAGGGTAACACTGAAGCTTTCTTT. Encoded protein: CASSYEEGNTEAFF.